The next 9 T cell receptor beta chains were all read from a single sample in a study of Graves' ophthalmopathy and Graves' hyperthyroidism. RNA transcripts yielded amplified TCR beta CDR3 regions. Scientists carried out first-round RT-PCR using HTBI primers and then a second-round multiplex PCR. TCRdb fed the multiplex PCR reads into MiXCR, producing one record per CDR3 protein. The table records over a million distinct CDR3 sequences, 36% of them present only once. Sequenced: peripheral blood or thyroid tissue (not recorded which). These receptors were taken from an adult man with Graves' hyperthyroidism.

This clonotype was observed a few times. The germline gene is not matched at one end of the junction; a read error may be the cause. The V gene is TRBV10-3, the J gene TRBJ1-1, with D uncertain. CDR1 and CDR2 from the germline V gene are ENHRY and SYGVKD. CDR3 length: 16 amino acids. In DNA form, the CDR3 reads TGTGCCAGCAGTTACTTTTTTGGACGTTCGGTCACTGAAGCTTTCTTT. Translated: CASSYFFGRSVTEAFF.

This clonotype was found a few times. The genes are TRBV20-1 and TRBJ2-7; D might be TRBD2 (6 bases). Trimming left V 0 bases short and J 4 bases short, with 13 bases between. The CDR3 covers 14 residues. CDR1 DFQATT and CDR2 SNEGSKA come from the germline V gene (reference sequence). The CDR3 sequence is CSARDSGTEYEQYF. DNA of the CDR3: TGCAGTGCTAGAGATTCTGGGACTGAGTACGAGCAGTACTTC.

The chain couples TRBV9 to TRBJ1-2; TRBD1 aligns across 8 bases. Germline-derived CDR1 and CDR2 are SGDLS and YYNGEE. This CDR3 is built from 16 residues. V lost 3 bases and J lost 4; bases outside the gene matches: 11. In DNA form, the CDR3 reads TGTGCCAGCAGCGCTAAGGGGGCGGGGACAGGCTATGGCTACACCTTC. It encodes CASSAKGAGTGYGYTF.

The chain joins TRBV20-1 to TRBJ1-2, with no clear D. V dropped 5 bases and J dropped 8 bases, with 15 bases sitting between them. CDR1 and CDR2 from the germline V gene are DFQATT and SNEGSKA (reference sequence). CDR3 size: 12 residues. CDR3 nucleotides: TGCAGTGCTTGGACCAACAGTGGGGGCTACACCTTC. Translation: CSAWTNSGGYTF.

This clonotype was recorded once. The chain uses TRBV5-1 and TRBJ1-2, with TRBD1 matching over 7 bases. The V gene end was trimmed by 4 bases and the J gene end by 4 bases; junction bases not matched to a gene: 7. Germline V gives CDR1 SGHRS, CDR2 YFSETQ. The CDR3 length is 14 residues. CDR3 in amino acids: CASSTDGTVYGYTF. CDR3 sequence (DNA): TGCGCCAGCAGCACGGACGGGACAGTCTATGGCTACACCTTC.

In its sample, this clonotype was seen once. This may be a read error, as it is one base from a much larger clone. The rearrangement links TRBV7-9 to TRBJ1-2; possibly TRBD1 for D (6 bases). CDR3 length: 15 residues. V shed 0 bases and J shed 4 bases, with 12 bases lying between them. CDR1 and CDR2 from the germline V gene are SEHNR and FQNEAQ (reference sequence). DNA of the CDR3: TGTGCCAGCAGCTTAGCGGGCACAGGGATCTATGGCTACACCTTC. This sequence encodes CASSLAGTGIYGYTF.

This clonotype was observed at least ten times. The rearrangement joins TRBV20-1 to TRBJ2-7; D call uncertain. The V gene lost 3 bases and the J gene lost 5 bases, with 14 bases spanning the gap. Germline V lookup: CDR1 DFQATT, CDR2 SNEGSKA (reference sequence). The CDR3 contains 13 residues. The CDR3 DNA follows: TGCAGTGCTAGCCCCGGGCCTGGGGACGAGCAGTACTTC. It specifies CSASPGPGDEQYF.

The chain combines TRBV20-1 with TRBJ1-5; 10 bases line up with TRBD1. The J call is doubtful: the DNA matches TRBJ2-3 better. Germline V gives CDR1 DFQATT, CDR2 SNEGSKA (reference sequence). The CDR3 covers 14 residues. The CDR3 region has the DNA TGCAGTGCTCCGGGACAGGGGTTGACAGATACGCAGTATTTT. Amino acids: CSAPGQGLTDTQYF.

Worth noting for this clonotype: As the CDR3 is not closed by the conserved phenylalanine or tryptophan, this likely results from a read error. The limits of the CDR3 on the DNA are not certain, so only TCRdb's listed CDR3 is given. The rearrangement joins TRBV9 to TRBJ1-5; TRBD1, the table's D call, lacks a check against the DNA. Germline V lookup: CDR1 SGDLS, CDR2 YYNGEE. The CDR3 spans 9 residues, counting both ends. CDR3 loop: CASSVGGGS.